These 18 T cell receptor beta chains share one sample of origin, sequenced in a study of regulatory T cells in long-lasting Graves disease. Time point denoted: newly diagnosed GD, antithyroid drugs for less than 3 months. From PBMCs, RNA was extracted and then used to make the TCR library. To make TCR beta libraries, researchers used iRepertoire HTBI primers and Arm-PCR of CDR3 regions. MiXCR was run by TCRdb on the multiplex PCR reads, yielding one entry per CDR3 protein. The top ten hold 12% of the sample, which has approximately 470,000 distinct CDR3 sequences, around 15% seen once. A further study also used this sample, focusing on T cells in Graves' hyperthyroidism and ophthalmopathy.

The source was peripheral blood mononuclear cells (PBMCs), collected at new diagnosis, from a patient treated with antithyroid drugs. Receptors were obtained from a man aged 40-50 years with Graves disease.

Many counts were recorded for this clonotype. This CDR3 is CATSRGQASTDTQYF. The CDR3, as DNA: TGTGCCACCAGCAGAGGACAGGCTAGCACAGATACGCAGTATTTT. The chain links TRBV15 to TRBJ2-3, with D perhaps matching TRBD1 (6 bases). The length of the CDR3 is 15 residues. Germline-derived CDR1 and CDR2 are LNHNV and YYDKDF (reference sequence). Between the trimmed V and J ends, which lost 1 base and 0 bases, there was a span of 8 bases.

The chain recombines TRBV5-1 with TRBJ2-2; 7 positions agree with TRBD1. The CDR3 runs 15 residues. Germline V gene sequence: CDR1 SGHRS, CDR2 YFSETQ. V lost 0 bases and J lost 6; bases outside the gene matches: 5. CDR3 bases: TGCGCCAGCAGCTTGGTCGAGGGGGCTCCCGGGGAGCTGTTTTTT. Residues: CASSLVEGAPGELFF. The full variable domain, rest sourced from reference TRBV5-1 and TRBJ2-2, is KAGVTQTPRYLIKTRGQQVTLSCSPISGHRSVSWYQQTPGQGLQFLFEYFSETQRNKGNFPGRFSGRQFSNSRSEMNVSTLELGDSALYLCASSLVEGAPGELFFGEGSRLTVL.

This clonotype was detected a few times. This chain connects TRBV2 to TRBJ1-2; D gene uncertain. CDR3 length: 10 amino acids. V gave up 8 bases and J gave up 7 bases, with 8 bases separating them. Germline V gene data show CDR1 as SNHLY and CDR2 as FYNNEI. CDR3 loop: CASEGRGYTF. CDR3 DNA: TGTGCCAGCGAGGGCCGTGGCTACACCTTC.

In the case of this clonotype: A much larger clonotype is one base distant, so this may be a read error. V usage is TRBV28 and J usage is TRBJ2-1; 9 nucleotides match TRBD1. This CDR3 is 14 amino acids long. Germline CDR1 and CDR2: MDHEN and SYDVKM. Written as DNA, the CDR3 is TGTGCCAGCAGTTACAGGGGGCATGGGAATGGGCAGTTCTTC. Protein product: CASSYRGHGNGQFF.

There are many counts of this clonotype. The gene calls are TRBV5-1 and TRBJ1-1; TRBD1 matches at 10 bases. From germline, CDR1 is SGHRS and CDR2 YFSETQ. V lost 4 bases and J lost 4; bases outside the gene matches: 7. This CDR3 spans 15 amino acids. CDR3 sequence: CASSVTGTGATEAFF. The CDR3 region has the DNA TGCGCCAGCAGCGTCACCGGGACAGGGGCCACTGAAGCTTTCTTT.

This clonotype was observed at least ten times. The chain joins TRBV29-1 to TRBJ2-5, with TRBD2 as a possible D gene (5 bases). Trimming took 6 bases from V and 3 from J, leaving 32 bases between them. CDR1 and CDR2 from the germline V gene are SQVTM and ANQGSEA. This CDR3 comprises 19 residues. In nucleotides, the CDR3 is TGCAGCGTGTGGTCGACTCGAGGCGGACTCGTGGAGCAGAAAGAGACCCAGTACTTC. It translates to CSVWSTRGGLVEQKETQYF.

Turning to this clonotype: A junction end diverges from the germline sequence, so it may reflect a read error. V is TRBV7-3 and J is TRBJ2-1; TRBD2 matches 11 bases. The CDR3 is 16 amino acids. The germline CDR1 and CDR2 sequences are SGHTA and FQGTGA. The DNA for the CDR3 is TGCGCCAGCAGCCCGGGACTAGCGGTCTCCTACAATGAGCAGTTCTTC. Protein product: CASSPGLAVSYNEQFF.

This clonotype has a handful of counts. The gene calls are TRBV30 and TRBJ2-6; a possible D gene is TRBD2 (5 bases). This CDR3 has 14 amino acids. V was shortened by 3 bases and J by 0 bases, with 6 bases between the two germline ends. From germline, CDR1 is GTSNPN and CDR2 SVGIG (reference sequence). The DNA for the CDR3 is TGTGCCTGGAGGGGGAGCTCTGGGGCCAACGTCCTGACTTTC. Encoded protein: CAWRGSSGANVLTF.

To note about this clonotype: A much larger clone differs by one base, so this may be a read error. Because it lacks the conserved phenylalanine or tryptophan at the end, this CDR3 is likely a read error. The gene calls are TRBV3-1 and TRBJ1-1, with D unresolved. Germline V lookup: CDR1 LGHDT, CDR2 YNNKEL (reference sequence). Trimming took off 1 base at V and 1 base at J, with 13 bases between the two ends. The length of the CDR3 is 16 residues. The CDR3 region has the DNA TGTGCCAGCAGCCAAGTAGGAGGTTCGGGGAACACTGAAGCTTTCCTT. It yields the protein CASSQVGGSGNTEAFL.

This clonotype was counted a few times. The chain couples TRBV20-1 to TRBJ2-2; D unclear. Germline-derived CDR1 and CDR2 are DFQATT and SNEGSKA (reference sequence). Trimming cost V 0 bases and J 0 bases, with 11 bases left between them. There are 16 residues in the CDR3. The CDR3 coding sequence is TGCAGTGCTAGAGATACGGACGGCGCGAACACCGGGGAGCTGTTTTTT. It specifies CSARDTDGANTGELFF.

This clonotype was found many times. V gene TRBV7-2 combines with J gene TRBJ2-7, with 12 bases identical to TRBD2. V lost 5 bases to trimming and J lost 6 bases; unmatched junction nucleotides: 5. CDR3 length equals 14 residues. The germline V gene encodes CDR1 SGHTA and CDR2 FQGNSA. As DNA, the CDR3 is TGTGCCAGCAGCCAGACTAGCGGGAGTCCCGAGCAGTACTTC. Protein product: CASSQTSGSPEQYF.

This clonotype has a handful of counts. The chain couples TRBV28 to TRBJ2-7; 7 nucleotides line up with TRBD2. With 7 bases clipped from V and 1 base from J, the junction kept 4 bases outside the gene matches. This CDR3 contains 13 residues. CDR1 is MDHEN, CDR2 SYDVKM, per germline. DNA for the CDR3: TGTGCCAGCACCGACGGGGGGTCCTACGAGCAGTACTTC. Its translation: CASTDGGSYEQYF.

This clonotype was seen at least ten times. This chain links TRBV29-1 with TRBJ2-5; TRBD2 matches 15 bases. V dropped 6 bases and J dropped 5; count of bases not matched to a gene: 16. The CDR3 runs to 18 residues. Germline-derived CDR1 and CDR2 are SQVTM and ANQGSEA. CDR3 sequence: CSVSGTSGRTLGGETQYF. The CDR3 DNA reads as TGCAGCGTCTCCGGGACTAGCGGGAGGACCCTGGGAGGGGAGACCCAGTACTTC.

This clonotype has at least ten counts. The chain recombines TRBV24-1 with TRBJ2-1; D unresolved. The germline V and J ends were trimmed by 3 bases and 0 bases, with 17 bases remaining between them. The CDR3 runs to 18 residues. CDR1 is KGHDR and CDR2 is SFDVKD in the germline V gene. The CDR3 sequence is CATSDPEPGRSSYNEQFF. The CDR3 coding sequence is TGTGCCACCAGTGATCCCGAACCGGGTCGTAGCTCCTACAATGAGCAGTTCTTC.

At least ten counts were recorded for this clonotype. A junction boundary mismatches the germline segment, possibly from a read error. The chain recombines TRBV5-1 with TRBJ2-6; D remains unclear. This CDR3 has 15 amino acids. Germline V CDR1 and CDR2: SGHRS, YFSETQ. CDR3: CASSWTVSGANVLTF. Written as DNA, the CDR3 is TGTGCCAGCAGTTGGACGGTCTCTGGGGCCAACGTCCTGACTTTC.

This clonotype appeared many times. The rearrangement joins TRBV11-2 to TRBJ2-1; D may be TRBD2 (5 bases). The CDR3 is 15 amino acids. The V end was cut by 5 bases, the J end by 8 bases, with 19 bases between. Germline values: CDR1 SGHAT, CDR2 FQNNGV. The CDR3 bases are TGTGCCAGCAGCACCCGGACTTCCTCCCTCGATGAGCAGTTCTTC. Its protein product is CASSTRTSSLDEQFF.

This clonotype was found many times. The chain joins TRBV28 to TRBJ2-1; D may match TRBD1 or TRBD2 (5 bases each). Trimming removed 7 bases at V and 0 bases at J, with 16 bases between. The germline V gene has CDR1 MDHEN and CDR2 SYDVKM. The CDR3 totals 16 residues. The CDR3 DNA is TGTGCCAGCATCCCTATGGGGGTGAGCTCCTACAATGAGCAGTTCTTC. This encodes CASIPMGVSSYNEQFF.

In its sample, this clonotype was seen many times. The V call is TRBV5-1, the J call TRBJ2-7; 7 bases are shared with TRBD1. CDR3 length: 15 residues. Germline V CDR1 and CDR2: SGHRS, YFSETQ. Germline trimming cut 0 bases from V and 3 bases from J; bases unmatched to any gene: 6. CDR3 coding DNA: TGCGCCAGCAGCTTGGGGACAGGAGGAAACTACGAGCAGTACTTC. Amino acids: CASSLGTGGNYEQYF.